This T cell receptor (beta chain) was identified in a study of T-cell memory formation after mild COVID-19. As for the study in general: Largely donor-specific sequence clusters came from a couple of donors.

Notes on this clonotype: The antigen remains undetermined.

V lost 2 bases to trimming and J lost 0 bases, with 17 bases between them. CDR1 and CDR2 from the germline V gene are KGHSH and LQKENI. There are 19 residues in the CDR3. TCRdb used MiXCR to reprocess the 5' RACE reads, holding one entry per CDR3 protein. The table has more than 450,000 distinct CDR3 sequences, more than 15% seen once. Study-level points and caveats: Specificity for SARS-CoV-2 was not confirmed among the second-wave clones peaking on day 37. Contracting CD4+ clones lay largely in CM and EM, with CD8+ ones residing in EMRA. A second wave expanding day 15 to 37 was CD4+-biased; contracting clones were balanced.

The sample taken for sequencing was PBMCs or a T cell subset sorted from them (not recorded which). The TCR sequence derives from an adult woman who had mild COVID-19 (a few samples of this study predate the infection). Cell type and time point are not known. The V and J genes are TRBV18 and TRBJ2-6; tentative D call: TRBD1 (5 bases). The DNA of the CDR3 is TGTGCCAGCTCACCAAATCCGACGGCAGGGAACTCTGGGGCCAACGTCCTGACTTTC. Translating it yields CASSPNPTAGNSGANVLTF.